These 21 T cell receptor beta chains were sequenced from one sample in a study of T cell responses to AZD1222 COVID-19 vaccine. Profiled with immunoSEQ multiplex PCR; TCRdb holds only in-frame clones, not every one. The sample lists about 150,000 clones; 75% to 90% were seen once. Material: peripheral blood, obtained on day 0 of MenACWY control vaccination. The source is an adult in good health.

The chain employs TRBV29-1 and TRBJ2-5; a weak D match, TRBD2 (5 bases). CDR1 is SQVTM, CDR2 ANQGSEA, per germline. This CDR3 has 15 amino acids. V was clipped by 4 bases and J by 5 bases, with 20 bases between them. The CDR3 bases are TGCAGCGTTGTGGGTGGCGGAGGATGGAAGGAGACCCAGTACTTC. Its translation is CSVVGGGGWKETQYF.

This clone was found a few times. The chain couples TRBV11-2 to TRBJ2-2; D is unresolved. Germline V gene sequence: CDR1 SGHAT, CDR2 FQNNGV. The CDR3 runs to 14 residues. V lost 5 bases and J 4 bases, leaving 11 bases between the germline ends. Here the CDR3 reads CASSLTGSTGELFF. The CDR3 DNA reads TGTGCCAGCAGCCTAACGGGCAGCACCGGGGAGCTGTTTTTT.

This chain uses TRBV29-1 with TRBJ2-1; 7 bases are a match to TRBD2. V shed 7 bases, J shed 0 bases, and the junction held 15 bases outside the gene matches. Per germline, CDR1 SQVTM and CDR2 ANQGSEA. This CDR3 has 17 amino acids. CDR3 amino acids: CSGRNYLSGVSYNEQFF. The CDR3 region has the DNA TGCAGCGGGAGAAATTACTTAAGCGGGGTCTCCTACAATGAGCAGTTCTTC.

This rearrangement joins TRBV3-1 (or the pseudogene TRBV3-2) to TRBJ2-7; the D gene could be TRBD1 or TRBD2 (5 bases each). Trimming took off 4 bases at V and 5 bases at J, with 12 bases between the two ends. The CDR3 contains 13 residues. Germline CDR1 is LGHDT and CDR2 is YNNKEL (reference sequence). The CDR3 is CASSRFGTNEQYF. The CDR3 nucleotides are TGTGCCAGCAGCCGATTTGGGACCAACGAGCAGTACTTC.

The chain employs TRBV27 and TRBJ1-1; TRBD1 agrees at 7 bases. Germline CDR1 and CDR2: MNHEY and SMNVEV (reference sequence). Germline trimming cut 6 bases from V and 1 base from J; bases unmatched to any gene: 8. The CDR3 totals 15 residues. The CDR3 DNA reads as TGTGCCAGCAGGTCCGATGGACAGGCGAACACTGAAGCTTTCTTT. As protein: CASRSDGQANTEAFF.

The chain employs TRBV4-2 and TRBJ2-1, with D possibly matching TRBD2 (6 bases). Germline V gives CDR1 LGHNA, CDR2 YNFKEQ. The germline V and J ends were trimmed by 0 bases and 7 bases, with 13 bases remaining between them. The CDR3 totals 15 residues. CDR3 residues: CASSQDGLASNEQFF. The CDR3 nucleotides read TGTGCCAGCAGCCAAGATGGGCTAGCGTCTAATGAGCAGTTCTTC.

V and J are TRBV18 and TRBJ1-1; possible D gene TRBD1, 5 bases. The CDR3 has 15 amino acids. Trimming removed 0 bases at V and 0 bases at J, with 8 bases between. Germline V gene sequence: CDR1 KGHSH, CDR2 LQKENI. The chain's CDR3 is CASSPPTRVNTEAFF. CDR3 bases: TGTGCCAGCTCACCACCAACCAGGGTGAACACTGAAGCTTTCTTT. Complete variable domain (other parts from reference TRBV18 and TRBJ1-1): NAGVMQNPRHLVRRRGQEARLRCSPMKGHSHVYWYRQLPEEGLKFMVYLQKENIIDESGMPKERFSAEFPKEGPSILRIQQVVRGDSAAYFCASSPPTRVNTEAFFGQGTRLTVV.

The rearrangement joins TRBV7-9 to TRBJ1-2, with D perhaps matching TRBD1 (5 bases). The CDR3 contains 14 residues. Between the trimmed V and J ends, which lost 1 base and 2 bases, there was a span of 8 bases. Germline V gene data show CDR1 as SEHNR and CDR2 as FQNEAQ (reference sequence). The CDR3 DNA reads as TGTGCCAGCAGCTTAGAGGCAGGGAACTATGGCTACACCTTC. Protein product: CASSLEAGNYGYTF.

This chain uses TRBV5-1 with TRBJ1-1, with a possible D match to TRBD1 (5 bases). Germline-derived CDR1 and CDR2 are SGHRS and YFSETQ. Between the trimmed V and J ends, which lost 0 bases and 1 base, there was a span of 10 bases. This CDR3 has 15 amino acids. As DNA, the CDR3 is TGCGCCAGCAGCTTGGTGGTCGACAGGAACACTGAAGCTTTCTTT. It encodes CASSLVVDRNTEAFF.

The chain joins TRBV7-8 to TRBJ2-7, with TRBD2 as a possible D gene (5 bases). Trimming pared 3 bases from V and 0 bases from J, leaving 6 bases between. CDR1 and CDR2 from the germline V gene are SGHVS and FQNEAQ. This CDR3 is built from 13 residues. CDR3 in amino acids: CASSFGVSYEQYF. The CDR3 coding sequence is TGTGCCAGCAGCTTCGGGGTCTCCTACGAGCAGTACTTC.

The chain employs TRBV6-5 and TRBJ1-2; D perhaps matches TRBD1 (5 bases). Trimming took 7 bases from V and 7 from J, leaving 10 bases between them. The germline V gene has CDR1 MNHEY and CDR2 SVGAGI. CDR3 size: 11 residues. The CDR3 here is CASKTARGYTF. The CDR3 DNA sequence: TGTGCCAGCAAGACAGCCCGTGGCTACACCTTC.

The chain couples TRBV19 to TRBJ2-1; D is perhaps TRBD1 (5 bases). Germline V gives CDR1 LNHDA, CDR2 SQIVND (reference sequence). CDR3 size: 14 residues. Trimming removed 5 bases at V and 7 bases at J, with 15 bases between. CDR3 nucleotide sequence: TGTGCCAGTAGTGCACGAAGGGGCCCTAATGAGCAGTTCTTC. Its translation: CASSARRGPNEQFF.

The CDR3 region has the DNA TGTGCCAGCAGCCCGAATAAACTAGCGGGCCCCCGAGAGACCCAGTACTTC. Its translation is CASSPNKLAGPRETQYF. V is TRBV28 and J is TRBJ2-5; TRBD2 matches at 9 bases. The CDR3 consists of 17 residues. Germline V gives CDR1 MDHEN, CDR2 SYDVKM. J gave up 4 bases and V 6 bases, and 15 bases lay outside the gene matches.

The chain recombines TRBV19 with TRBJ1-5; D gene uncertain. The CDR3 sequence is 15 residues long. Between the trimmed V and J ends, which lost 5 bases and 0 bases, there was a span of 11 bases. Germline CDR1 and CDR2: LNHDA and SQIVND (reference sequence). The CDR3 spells CASSPPSDSNQPQHF. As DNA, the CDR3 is TGTGCCAGTAGTCCACCCAGTGATAGCAATCAGCCCCAGCATTTT.

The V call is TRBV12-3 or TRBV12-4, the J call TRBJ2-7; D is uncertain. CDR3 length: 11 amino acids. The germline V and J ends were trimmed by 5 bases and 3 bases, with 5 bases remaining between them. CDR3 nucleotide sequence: TGTGCCAGCAGTCGACGCTACGAGCAGTACTTC. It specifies CASSRRYEQYF.

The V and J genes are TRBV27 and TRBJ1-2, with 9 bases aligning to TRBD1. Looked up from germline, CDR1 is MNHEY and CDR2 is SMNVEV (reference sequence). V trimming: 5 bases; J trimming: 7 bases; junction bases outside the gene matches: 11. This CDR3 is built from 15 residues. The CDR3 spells CASSVTGGSLVGYTF. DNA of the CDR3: TGTGCCAGCAGTGTCACAGGGGGCTCTCTGGTTGGCTACACCTTC.

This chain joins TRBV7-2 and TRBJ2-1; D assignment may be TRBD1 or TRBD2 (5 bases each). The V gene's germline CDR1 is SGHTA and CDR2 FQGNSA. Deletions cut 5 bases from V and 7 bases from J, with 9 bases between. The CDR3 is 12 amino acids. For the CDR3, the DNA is TGTGCCAGCAGCCCGGGACGTAATGAGCAGTTCTTC. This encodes CASSPGRNEQFF.

The CDR3 protein is CASSLFGLGTSSGNTIYF. Here the CDR3 DNA reads TGTGCCAGCAGCTTATTCGGTCTCGGCACCTCCTCTGGAAACACCATATATTTT. V usage is TRBV7-8 and J usage is TRBJ1-3; D unresolved. V shed 2 bases and J shed 0 bases, with 17 bases lying between them. This CDR3 contains 18 residues. The germline V gene has CDR1 SGHVS and CDR2 FQNEAQ.

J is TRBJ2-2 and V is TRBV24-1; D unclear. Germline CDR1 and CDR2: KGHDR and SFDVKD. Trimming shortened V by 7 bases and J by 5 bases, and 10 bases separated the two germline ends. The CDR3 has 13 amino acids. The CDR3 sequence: CATRDAVTGELFF. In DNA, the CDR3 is TGTGCCACCAGGGATGCGGTAACCGGGGAGCTGTTTTTT.

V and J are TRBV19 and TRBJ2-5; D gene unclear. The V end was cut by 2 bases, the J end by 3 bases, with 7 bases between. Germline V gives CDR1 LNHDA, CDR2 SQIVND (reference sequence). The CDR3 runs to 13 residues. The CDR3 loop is CASSITRKETQYF. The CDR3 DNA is TGTGCCAGTAGTATAACAAGAAAAGAGACCCAGTACTTC.

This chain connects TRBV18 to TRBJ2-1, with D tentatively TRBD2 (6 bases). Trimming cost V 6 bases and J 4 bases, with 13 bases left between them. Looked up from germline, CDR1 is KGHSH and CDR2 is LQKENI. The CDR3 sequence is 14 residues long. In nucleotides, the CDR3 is TGTGCCAGCTCCGCGTTTAGCGGATACAATGAGCAGTTCTTC. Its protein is CASSAFSGYNEQFF.